Below, 17 T cell receptor beta chains from the same sample are listed, as sequenced in a study of CD8+CD57+ T cells in acquired aplastic anemia. The study, taken as a whole, reports: Compared with total CD4+ and CD8+ cell pools, patient CD8+CD57+ cells were less diverse.

Patients included in sequencing had previously demonstrated CD8+CD57+ cell expansion by flow cytometry. Antigen specificity for these receptors is unknown. Genomic DNA acted as the template from which TCR beta VDJ combination and CDR3 sequence profiling were carried out. MiXCR was run by TCRdb on the reads, yielding one entry per CDR3 protein. The table lists 15,000 to 25,000 distinct CDR3 sequences, 30% to 50% of them singletons. Sequenced material: CD8+CD57+ T cells sorted from PBMCs. As for subset: bead-enriched CD8+CD57+ effector memory T cells from SAA patients. These receptors were collected from a human donor with aplastic anemia.

The chain joins TRBV12-3 or TRBV12-4 to TRBJ2-5, with TRBD2 identical over 13 bases. This CDR3 contains 16 residues. The ends lost 5 bases at V and 1 base at J; junction bases unmatched: 4. As DNA, the CDR3 is TGTGCCAGCAGTACCGGGACTAGCGGGATCCAAGAGACCCAGTACTTC. This encodes CASSTGTSGIQETQYF.

This chain connects TRBV20-1 to TRBJ2-3, with D perhaps assigned TRBD1 or TRBD2 (5 bases each). V lost 0 bases, J lost 1 base, and 11 bases lay in between. The CDR3 runs 15 residues. Germline values: CDR1 DFQATT, CDR2 SNEGSKA (reference sequence). The CDR3 sequence: CSARDGTRGTDTQYF. In DNA, the CDR3 is TGCAGTGCTAGAGACGGGACGCGGGGCACAGATACGCAGTATTTT.

The chain links TRBV6-1 to TRBJ1-1; tentatively, D is TRBD1 (6 bases). Trimming removed 5 bases from V and 1 base from J, with 8 bases in between. This CDR3 spans 13 amino acids. Germline V gene data show CDR1 as MNHNS and CDR2 as SASEGT. CDR3 nucleotides: TGTGCCAGCAGTCTACAGGGGAACACTGAAGCTTTCTTT. This encodes CASSLQGNTEAFF.

J is TRBJ2-2 and V is TRBV15; D unclear. The V gene lost 3 bases and the J gene lost 4 bases, with 9 bases spanning the gap. CDR3 length: 14 residues. Per the germline V gene, CDR1 is LNHNV and CDR2 is YYDKDF (reference sequence). CDR3 residues: CATSSVRSTGELFF. The CDR3 region has the DNA TGTGCCACCAGCAGTGTCAGGAGCACCGGGGAGCTGTTTTTT.

The chain carries TRBV2 and TRBJ1-1, with D perhaps TRBD1 (5 bases). The germline V gene has CDR1 SNHLY and CDR2 FYNNEI. The CDR3 is 16 amino acids. V was cut by 3 bases and J by 1 base, with 15 bases left in between. The CDR3 DNA sequence: TGTGCCAGCAGTGATATCGAGGGGCGCGGGAACACTGAAGCTTTCTTT. Its protein product is CASSDIEGRGNTEAFF.

This sequence joins TRBV5-1 and TRBJ2-2, with 10 bases identical to TRBD2. The CDR3 spans 15 residues. V dropped 4 bases and J dropped 4; count of bases not matched to a gene: 4. The germline CDR1 and CDR2 sequences are SGHRS and YFSETQ. The CDR3 sequence: CASSQLAGTTGELFF. The CDR3 coding sequence is TGCGCCAGCAGCCAACTAGCGGGGACCACCGGGGAGCTGTTTTTT. The variable domain in full, with the rest retrieved from reference TRBV5-1 and TRBJ2-2, is KAGVTQTPRYLIKTRGQQVTLSCSPISGHRSVSWYQQTPGQGLQFLFEYFSETQRNKGNFPGRFSGRQFSNSRSEMNVSTLELGDSALYLCASSQLAGTTGELFFGEGSRLTVL.

This clonotype was seen only a few times. J is TRBJ2-7 and V is TRBV30; D unresolved. The CDR3 has 12 amino acids. V was cut by 3 bases and J by 10 bases, with 16 bases left in between. Germline values: CDR1 GTSNPN, CDR2 SVGIG (reference sequence). In DNA form, the CDR3 reads TGTGCCTGGAGCTCGTCCGGGTTTCCCCAGTACTTC. The encoded protein is CAWSSSGFPQYF.

The gene calls are TRBV20-1 and TRBJ1-1; a possible D gene is TRBD1 (5 bases). Germline CDR1 reads DFQATT; CDR2 reads SNEGSKA (reference sequence). The V end lost 0 bases, the J end lost 1 base, and 21 bases lay between the germline ends. This CDR3 spans 18 amino acids. CDR3 sequence reads: CSARDPPVSGTGNTEAFF. CDR3 sequence (DNA): TGCAGTGCTAGAGATCCCCCCGTTAGCGGGACGGGGAACACTGAAGCTTTCTTT.

The chain links TRBV7-2 to TRBJ1-3; D remains ambiguous. Between the trimmed V and J ends, which lost 1 base and 0 bases, there was a span of 7 bases. The CDR3 totals 15 residues. Germline lookup yields CDR1 SGHTA and CDR2 FQGNSA. In DNA form, the CDR3 reads TGTGCCAGCAGCTTAGACGGCAGCTCTGGAAACACCATATATTTT. Protein sequence: CASSLDGSSGNTIYF.

This chain connects TRBV6-2 or TRBV6-3 to TRBJ2-1; perhaps TRBD2 as D (6 bases). Germline CDR1 reads MNHEY; CDR2 reads SVGEGT. Trimming shortened V by 6 bases and J by 3 bases, and 15 bases separated the two germline ends. The CDR3 spans 15 residues. The chain's CDR3 is CASSPLTSDYNEQFF. DNA of the CDR3: TGTGCCAGCAGCCCTTTGACTAGTGACTACAATGAGCAGTTCTTC.

About this clonotype itself: A read error is possible here, since a much larger clone lies one base away. The genes are TRBV25-1 and TRBJ2-7; TRBD1 aligns across 7 bases. From germline, CDR1 is MGHDK and CDR2 SYGVNS. This CDR3 comprises 14 residues. The CDR3 reads CASSDLDRYYKQYF. CDR3 coding DNA: TGTGCCAGCAGTGACTTGGACAGGTACTACAAGCAGTACTTC.

This sequence joins TRBV11-2 and TRBJ2-7; D may be TRBD2 (5 bases). CDR1 is SGHAT and CDR2 is FQNNGV in the germline V gene. This CDR3 has 16 residues. V was cut by 5 bases and J by 5 bases, with 22 bases left in between. The CDR3 bases are TGTGCCAGCAGCCCAGGAGTCCGGCGGGTTCTTGACGAGCAGTACGTC. It specifies CASSPGVRRVLDEQYV.

The genes are TRBV24-1 and TRBJ2-1, with 11 bases identical to TRBD2. This CDR3 is 16 amino acids long. The ends lost 4 bases at V and 3 bases at J; junction bases unmatched: 4. From germline, CDR1 is KGHDR and CDR2 SFDVKD. The CDR3 region has the DNA TGTGCCACCAGTGACCAAACTAGCGGGAGCTACAATGAGCAGTTCTTC. Its protein product is CATSDQTSGSYNEQFF.

The table lists this clonotype with a few counts. The chain is built from TRBV19 and TRBJ1-2; D is ambiguous. CDR3 size: 15 residues. The V gene lost 6 bases and the J gene lost 3 bases, with 17 bases spanning the gap. Germline CDR1 and CDR2: LNHDA and SQIVND (reference sequence). The CDR3 sequence is CASSQGRTSYYGYTF. For the CDR3, the DNA is TGTGCCAGTAGCCAAGGACGAACATCTTACTATGGCTACACCTTC.

This chain joins TRBV12-3 or TRBV12-4 and TRBJ1-5; D is uncertain. The CDR3 is 18 amino acids. The V and J ends lost 6 bases and 2 bases respectively, with 23 bases between them. CDR3 in amino acids: CASSITRLTGYGNQPQHF. Written as DNA, the CDR3 is TGTGCCAGCAGCATTACCCGTCTGACGGGATATGGCAATCAGCCCCAGCATTTT.

The chain links TRBV20-1 to TRBJ2-3; possible D gene TRBD1, 5 bases. Gene TRBJ1-5 matches the end of the DNA better, so the J call may be wrong. The CDR3 is made up of 14 amino acids. CDR1 is DFQATT, CDR2 SNEGSKA, per germline (reference sequence). In nucleotides, the CDR3 is TGCAGTGCTAGAACGGGACTAGGGGCAGATACGCAGCATTTT. Residues: CSARTGLGADTQHF.

The chain is built from TRBV7-2 and TRBJ1-2; the D is unclear. In germline, CDR1 is SGHTA, CDR2 FQGNSA. The CDR3 consists of 13 residues. The germline V and J ends were trimmed by 1 base and 3 bases, with 6 bases remaining between them. CDR3 DNA: TGTGCCAGCAGCTTAGGTGGAGACTATGGCTACACCTTC. Its protein product is CASSLGGDYGYTF.